A selection of T cell receptor beta chains follows, all from one sample in a study of cytomegalovirus exposure and HLA in healthy donors. Sequenced by immunoSEQ multiplex PCR; TCRdb stores in-frame clones only, minus some. Of about 180,000 clones in the sample, over 75% were seen once. The sequenced sample consisted of PBMCs. These receptors were obtained from a woman aged 45-65 years in good health and CMV-seronegative. Each CDR3 is given with its conserved first and last residue. Each record gives: clone size, CDR3 length, J gene, V gene, D gene, CDR3 DNA, CDR3 protein. D genes are given only for firm matches. Not every row has a clone size; where given, it reads once, few, many or a size class.

>NA|15|TRBJ2-7|TRBV6-5|NA
TGTGCCAGCAGTTCCCTTTTCACCGGGGACTACGAGCAGTACTTC
CASSSLFTGDYEQYF
>NA|10|TRBJ1-1|TRBV20-1|NA
TGCAGTGCTCTGATACCGGGAGCTTTCTTT
CSALIPGAFF
>once|13|TRBJ2-7|TRBV28|NA
TGTGCCAGCAGAAGACGGGACATCTACGAGCAGTACTTC
CASRRRDIYEQYF
>NA|15|TRBJ1-4|TRBV10-3|NA
TGTGCCATCAGTGAGTCGGATTTAAGGGGGGAAAAACTGTTTTTT
CAISESDLRGEKLFF
>NA|16|TRBJ2-1|TRBV10-3|TRBD2
TGTGCCATCAGTGAGTCCGGGACTACCCCTATGGATGAGCAGTTCTTC
CAISESGTTPMDEQFF
>NA|16|TRBJ2-3|TRBV27|TRBD2
TGTGCCAGCAGTTTGGGACTAGCGGGATCACAAGATACGCAGTATTTT
CASSLGLAGSQDTQYF
>NA|15|TRBJ1-2|TRBV19|TRBD1
TGTGCCAGTAGTACCGCAGGGGGCATCGACTATGGCTACACCTTC
CASSTAGGIDYGYTF
>NA|15|TRBJ1-5|TRBV10-3|NA
TGTGCCAGCAGTGAAGTGGATGGGCCGAATCAGCCCCAGCATTTT
CASSEVDGPNQPQHF
>NA|16|TRBJ2-1|TRBV13|TRBD2
TGTGCCAGCAGCCTTCCTAGCGGGGGGCCCCACAATGAGCAGTTCTTC
CASSLPSGGPHNEQFF
>NA|13|TRBJ2-7|TRBV6-5|NA
TGTGCCAGCAGTCCTACCACCTCCTACGAGCAGTACTTC
CASSPTTSYEQYF
>NA|17|TRBJ1-6|TRBV5-4|NA
TGTGCCAGCTCAGGACCGATCGGTGACAGGAGTAATTCACCCCTCCACTTT
CASSGPIGDRSNSPLHF
>NA|14|TRBJ1-4|TRBV7-9|TRBD1
TGTGCCAGCAGTACCAGGGGGGCTAATGAAAAACTGTTTTTT
CASSTRGANEKLFF
>NA|16|TRBJ1-3|TRBV7-9|NA
TGTTCCAGCAGCCATTCCCCTCAGGACTCTGGAAACACCATATATTTT
CSSSHSPQDSGNTIYF
>NA|13|TRBJ2-7|TRBV4-1|TRBD2
TGCGCCAGCAGCCCGGGACTATCCTACGAGCAGTACTTC
CASSPGLSYEQYF
>NA|15|TRBJ2-2|TRBV9|TRBD2
TGTGCCAGCAGCCCTCGACGGACTAGCTCCGGGGAGCTGTTTTTT
CASSPRRTSSGELFF
>NA|14|TRBJ2-3|TRBV5-1|TRBD2
TGCGCCAGCAGCCCGACTAGCGGGGCTGATACGCAGTATTTT
CASSPTSGADTQYF
>few|14|TRBJ2-3|TRBV27|NA
TGTGCCAGCAGTTTAACTATTAGCACAGATACGCAGTATTTT
CASSLTISTDTQYF
>NA|15|TRBJ2-2|TRBV6-5|TRBD1
TGTGCCAGCCTCCGGGGGACAGGGTCCCCCGGGGAGCTGTTTTTT
CASLRGTGSPGELFF
>NA|13|TRBJ2-3|TRBV27|NA
TGTGCCAGCAGTTTTACAGGTTCGGATACGCAGTATTTT
CASSFTGSDTQYF
>NA|13|TRBJ2-3|TRBV10-3|NA
TGTGCCACCTCTCTACAGGGTGCAGATACGCAGTATTTT
CATSLQGADTQYF
>NA|15|TRBJ1-2|TRBV6-5|NA
TGTGCCAGCAGTTACTCGTTGGCGGAGAACTATGGCTACACCTTC
CASSYSLAENYGYTF
>NA|15|TRBJ2-1|TRBV5-1|TRBD2
TGCGCCAGCAGCTTGGAGCTAGCGGGGGCCAATGAGCAGTTCTTC
CASSLELAGANEQFF
>NA|16|TRBJ2-1|TRBV10-3|TRBD2
TGTGCCATCAGTGAGAGTACTAGCGGAACCTACAATGAGCAGTTCTTC
CAISESTSGTYNEQFF
>few|16|TRBJ2-1|TRBV11-3|TRBD2
TGTGCCAGCAGCTTAGGGTCCTGGGACTACTACAATGAGCAGTTCTTC
CASSLGSWDYYNEQFF